This T cell receptor beta chain was sequenced for a study of blood T cell repertoires in COVID-19. Repertoires were generated with immunoSEQ multiplex PCR, while TCRdb's copy carries only in-frame clones and drops some. Here the sample spans 300,000 to 400,000 clones, 87% being singletons. V lost 5 bases and J lost 2; bases outside the gene matches: 4. The germline V gene has CDR1 SGHAT and CDR2 FQNNGV. The CDR3 is 15 amino acids. Material: PBMCs or T cells enriched from blood (not recorded which). The clonotype originates from a woman aged 25 to 39 who had recovered from COVID-19. This chain links TRBV11-2 with TRBJ2-3; 10 bases are a match to TRBD1. The CDR3 region has the DNA TGTGCCAGCAGCCCGGACAGGGGGAACACAGATACGCAGTATTTT. Amino acids: CASSPDRGNTDTQYF.